The 31 T cell receptor beta chains in this list originate from one sample, sequenced in a study of technical replicates of blood from a few donors. The table came from immunoSEQ multiplex PCR; TCRdb's copy has only in-frame clones and leaves some out. The data hold 95,000 or so clones, with roughly 95% observed a single time. Source material: T cells isolated from PBMCs. These receptors all stem from a human donor in good health.

The chain combines TRBV11-3 with TRBJ1-1; maybe TRBD1 (6 bases). Germline assignment: CDR1 SGHNT and CDR2 YENEEA. There are 15 residues in the CDR3. Trimming removed 6 bases at V and 2 bases at J, with 16 bases between. DNA for the CDR3: TGTGCCAGCAGTTTATTGACAGGACTTAACACTGAAGCTTTCTTT. Residues: CASSLLTGLNTEAFF.

This clone was found once. The rearrangement uses TRBV19 and TRBJ2-7, with 8 bases fitting TRBD2. CDR3 length: 14 amino acids. V lost 5 bases to trimming and J lost 6 bases; unmatched junction nucleotides: 9. The germline V gene encodes CDR1 LNHDA and CDR2 SQIVND (reference sequence). The CDR3 nucleotides read TGTGCCAGTAGTGCCCCCCTAGGGACTAGCGAGCAGTACTTC. Protein product: CASSAPLGTSEQYF.

The chain is built from TRBV4-3 and TRBJ1-2; D gene uncertain. Trimming removed 0 bases at V and 5 bases at J, with 16 bases between. The CDR3 is 16 amino acids. The germline CDR1 and CDR2 sequences are LGHNA and YSLEER. The CDR3 DNA reads as TGCGCCAGCAGCCAAGATATTACGGTGGGAGGGTATGGCTACACCTTC. It is translated as CASSQDITVGGYGYTF.

J is TRBJ1-1 and V is TRBV2; 8 bases are shared with TRBD1. The CDR3 consists of 16 residues. Germline assignment: CDR1 SNHLY and CDR2 FYNNEI. V gave up 2 bases and J gave up 1 base; unmatched junction bases: 6. The CDR3 coding sequence is TGTGCCAGCAGTGAAAGGGACAGGCTTACGAACACTGAAGCTTTCTTT. Amino acids: CASSERDRLTNTEAFF. The entire variable domain, with the rest obtained from reference TRBV2 and TRBJ1-1, is as follows: EPEVTQTPSHQVTQMGQEVILRCVPISNHLYFYWYRQILGQKVEFLVSFYNNEISEKSEIFDDQFSVERPDGSNFTLKIRSTKLEDSAMYFCASSERDRLTNTEAFFGQGTRLTVV.

This rearrangement joins TRBV14 to TRBJ2-1, with 10 bases matching TRBD2. Losses at the gene ends were 3 bases for V and 7 bases for J; bases not matched to a gene: 6. Germline loops: CDR1 SGHDN, CDR2 FVKESK. The CDR3 runs 15 residues. The CDR3 sequence: CASSHGLAVINEQFF. CDR3 in DNA: TGTGCCAGCAGCCACGGACTAGCGGTTATAAATGAGCAGTTCTTC.

The chain joins TRBV5-6 to TRBJ2-7; 7 bases line up with TRBD2. Germline assignment: CDR1 SGHDT and CDR2 YYEEEE. The CDR3 has 14 amino acids. The V segment lost 3 bases and the J segment 2 bases; nucleotides outside the gene matches: 5. Here the CDR3 reads CASSWSSGPYEQYF. CDR3 DNA sequence: TGTGCCAGCAGCTGGTCTAGCGGACCCTACGAGCAGTACTTC.

V and J are TRBV11-3 and TRBJ2-1; TRBD2 agrees at 8 bases. V lost 1 base, J lost 7 bases, and 6 bases stayed unmatched. The CDR3 consists of 15 residues. Germline lookup yields CDR1 SGHNT and CDR2 YENEEA. DNA for the CDR3: TGTGCCAGCAGCTTAGCGGGAGGGCCTCGGAATGAGCAGTTCTTC. Protein product: CASSLAGGPRNEQFF.

This sequence joins TRBV29-1 and TRBJ2-7, with 7 bases identical to TRBD1. The trim removed 7 bases at V and 3 bases at J, leaving 6 bases unmatched. The CDR3 runs to 12 residues. CDR1 SQVTM and CDR2 ANQGSEA come from the germline V gene. CDR3 sequence: CSAYGTDYEQYF. The CDR3 bases are TGCAGCGCTTACGGGACAGACTACGAGCAGTACTTC.

This clone was counted once. This CDR3 reads CASSSIGGGLAFF. CDR3 DNA sequence: TGTGCCAGCAGTTCCATTGGGGGAGGGCTAGCTTTCTTT. This chain links TRBV11-2 with TRBJ1-1, with D tentatively TRBD1 (5 bases). Per the germline V gene, CDR1 is SGHAT and CDR2 is FQNNGV. The V end lost 6 bases, the J end lost 10 bases, and 18 bases lay between the germline ends. The CDR3 is made up of 13 amino acids.

This clone occurred once. V is TRBV18 and J is TRBJ2-5, with D possibly matching TRBD2 (5 bases). V gave up 4 bases and J gave up 4 bases, with 13 bases separating them. Germline values: CDR1 KGHSH, CDR2 LQKENI. The CDR3 length is 14 residues. The CDR3 sequence: CASSLLGGPETQYF. CDR3 DNA sequence: TGTGCCAGCTCACTACTCGGAGGACCAGAGACCCAGTACTTC.

This chain connects TRBV15 to TRBJ2-1, with TRBD1 as a possible D gene (6 bases). V was cut by 0 bases and J by 6 bases, with 9 bases left in between. Germline V gene data show CDR1 as LNHNV and CDR2 as YYDKDF (reference sequence). The CDR3 is made up of 14 amino acids. The CDR3 loop reads CATSREGQANEQFF. CDR3 nucleotide sequence: TGTGCCACCAGCAGAGAGGGACAAGCCAATGAGCAGTTCTTC.

V gene TRBV19 combines with J gene TRBJ1-1; the D gene is possibly TRBD1 (6 bases). V gave up 4 bases and J gave up 4 bases, with 16 bases separating them. The CDR3 covers 15 residues. From germline, CDR1 is LNHDA and CDR2 SQIVND (reference sequence). The CDR3 sequence is CASSSRGGTGTEAFF. DNA for the CDR3: TGTGCCAGTAGTAGCAGGGGTGGAACGGGCACTGAAGCTTTCTTT.

This chain links TRBV2 with TRBJ2-1; 11 bases align to TRBD2. Germline values: CDR1 SNHLY, CDR2 FYNNEI. This CDR3 comprises 16 residues. Trimming removed 5 bases from V and 4 bases from J; junction bases left unmatched: 7. Written as DNA, the CDR3 is TGTGCCAGCAGTATATTAGCGGGAGGGCCTTACAATGAGCAGTTCTTC. This sequence encodes CASSILAGGPYNEQFF.

The rearrangement uses TRBV25-1 and TRBJ2-1; 8 positions match TRBD1. V was pared by 4 bases and J by 5 bases, with 7 bases of the junction left unmatched. Germline V gene sequence: CDR1 MGHDK, CDR2 SYGVNS. The CDR3 is 15 residues long. CDR3 protein: CASSVWTGLDNEQFF. As DNA, the CDR3 is TGTGCCAGCAGTGTATGGACAGGGTTGGACAATGAGCAGTTCTTC.

The V call is TRBV5-6, the J call TRBJ1-1, with a possible D match to TRBD1 (6 bases). Looked up from germline, CDR1 is SGHDT and CDR2 is YYEEEE. The CDR3 has 13 residues. V shed 7 bases and J shed 3 bases, with 13 bases lying between them. The CDR3 sequence: CASSPGVYTEAFF. CDR3 coding DNA: TGTGCCAGCTCCCCAGGGGTATACACTGAAGCTTTCTTT.

The V call is TRBV9, the J call TRBJ2-1; TRBD2 matches 10 bases. The CDR3 loop spans 14 amino acids. The V segment lost 2 bases and the J segment 5 bases; nucleotides outside the gene matches: 1. Germline CDR1 is SGDLS and CDR2 is YYNGEE. The CDR3, as DNA: TGTGCCAGCAGCGTTCTAGCGGGAGACAATGAGCAGTTCTTC. Encoded protein: CASSVLAGDNEQFF.

The chain carries TRBV4-1 and TRBJ2-1, with 11 bases aligning to TRBD2. Germline V gives CDR1 MGHRA, CDR2 YSYEKL. Trimming cost V 6 bases and J 10 bases; bases outside gene matches: 2. This CDR3 is 12 amino acids long. Written as DNA, the CDR3 is TGCGCCAGCAGTAGCGGGAGGGAGGAGCAGTTCTTC. It yields the protein CASSSGREEQFF.

The chain carries TRBV25-1 and TRBJ1-5; 7 bases map to TRBD1. The CDR3 totals 12 residues. Germline-derived CDR1 and CDR2 are MGHDK and SYGVNS. Trimming removed 5 bases from V and 7 bases from J; junction bases left unmatched: 2. The CDR3 here is CASSSGGQPQHF. Written as DNA, the CDR3 is TGTGCCAGCAGTTCAGGGGGACAGCCCCAGCATTTT.

A single count supports this clone. The chain links TRBV10-3 to TRBJ1-5; no firm D call. The length of the CDR3 is 13 residues. V was pared by 3 bases and J by 6 bases, with 9 bases between. The germline gives CDR1 ENHRY, CDR2 SYGVKD. The DNA of the CDR3 is TGTGCCATCAGTGACAGCGAGCTTCAGCCCCAGCATTTT. It encodes CAISDSELQPQHF.

The V gene is TRBV18, the J gene TRBJ1-5, with D perhaps matching TRBD1 (6 bases). Deletions cut 5 bases from V and 4 bases from J, with 24 bases between. Germline CDR1 and CDR2: KGHSH and LQKENI. The CDR3 runs to 18 residues. The CDR3 sequence is CASSCVLSRDNANQPQHF. CDR3 in DNA: TGTGCCAGCTCATGTGTCCTAAGCCGGGACAACGCTAATCAGCCCCAGCATTTT.

The chain is built from TRBV7-9 and TRBJ2-7; 8 nucleotides align to TRBD1. V shed 4 bases and J 3 bases; nucleotides not matched to a gene: 8. Germline CDR1 is SEHNR and CDR2 is FQNEAQ (reference sequence). There are 15 residues in the CDR3. CDR3 DNA: TGTGCCAGCAGCTCTCTTGACAGGGGCCTCTACGAGCAGTACTTC. Translating gives CASSSLDRGLYEQYF.

V and J are TRBV29-1 and TRBJ1-1, with D possibly matching TRBD1 (5 bases). Germline-derived CDR1 and CDR2 are SQVTM and ANQGSEA. The CDR3 is 13 amino acids. Trimming shortened V by 3 bases and J by 1 base, and 9 bases separated the two germline ends. CDR3 sequence: CSVDRAGNTEAFF. The DNA for the CDR3 is TGCAGCGTTGACAGGGCCGGGAACACTGAAGCTTTCTTT.

J is TRBJ2-7 and V is TRBV11-2; TRBD2 might be the D (5 bases). Trimming pared 5 bases from V and 2 bases from J, leaving 13 bases between. Germline V gene data show CDR1 as SGHAT and CDR2 as FQNNGV. The CDR3 has 14 amino acids. The CDR3 region is CASSIGSGTYEQYF. Written as DNA, the CDR3 is TGTGCCAGCAGCATTGGGTCGGGGACCTACGAGCAGTACTTC.

The chain has TRBV4-1 and TRBJ1-1; 8 bases are shared with TRBD1. The CDR3 covers 14 residues. Germline CDR1 is MGHRA and CDR2 is YSYEKL. Trimming at V came to 3 bases and at J to 8 bases, leaving 8 bases not matched to a gene. CDR3 in amino acids: CASSQRDRFTEAFF. The CDR3 DNA reads as TGCGCCAGCAGCCAGAGGGACAGGTTCACGGAAGCTTTCTTT.

The sample holds one count of this clone. This chain uses TRBV7-3 with TRBJ2-1, with 8 bases identical to TRBD2. V lost 3 bases, J lost 4 bases, and 8 bases stayed unmatched. Germline-derived CDR1 and CDR2 are SGHTA and FQGTGA. CDR3 length: 16 residues. The CDR3 nucleotides are TGTGCCAGCAGCTTTGTTTGGGTAGCGGGATACAATGAGCAGTTCTTC. Protein: CASSFVWVAGYNEQFF.

The V gene is TRBV14, the J gene TRBJ2-1; the match to TRBD2 covers 7 bases. J was trimmed by 0 bases and V by 0 bases; bases with no gene match: 14. CDR1 SGHDN and CDR2 FVKESK come from the germline V gene. The CDR3 contains 20 residues. The CDR3 protein is CASSQDPPGTTRSSYNEQFF. DNA of the CDR3: TGTGCCAGCAGCCAAGACCCTCCTGGGACTACAAGAAGCTCCTACAATGAGCAGTTCTTC. Variable domain in full (rest from reference TRBV14 and TRBJ2-1): EAGVTQFPSHSVIEKGQTVTLRCDPISGHDNLYWYRRVMGKEIKFLLHFVKESKQDESGMPNNRFLAERTGGTYSTLKVQPAELEDSGVYFCASSQDPPGTTRSSYNEQFFGPGTRLTVL.

V usage is TRBV5-4 and J usage is TRBJ2-1; tentative D call: TRBD2 (6 bases). This CDR3 is built from 15 residues. V dropped 4 bases and J dropped 2 bases, with 13 bases sitting between them. CDR1 is SGHNT and CDR2 is YYREEE in the germline V gene (reference sequence). DNA of the CDR3: TGTGCCAGCAGCCGAAGCGGGTTTACCTACAATGAGCAGTTCTTC. The encoded protein is CASSRSGFTYNEQFF.

The chain joins TRBV11-3 to TRBJ2-5, with D tentatively TRBD1 (6 bases). Trimming pared 2 bases from V and 2 bases from J, leaving 12 bases between. The CDR3 contains 15 residues. The germline V gene has CDR1 SGHNT and CDR2 YENEEA. The CDR3 nucleotides are TGTGCCAGCAGCTTAAGGGTAGGGGGACAAGAGACCCAGTACTTC. Its protein product is CASSLRVGGQETQYF.

The chain couples TRBV27 to TRBJ2-7, with D tentatively TRBD1 (6 bases). The V and J ends lost 5 bases and 0 bases respectively, with 17 bases between them. The CDR3 contains 16 residues. Germline CDR1 is MNHEY and CDR2 is SMNVEV (reference sequence). DNA of the CDR3: TGTGCCAGCAGTCCCTCAACAGGGCATAGCTCCTACGAGCAGTACTTC. Its protein product is CASSPSTGHSSYEQYF.

Only a few counts were recorded for this clone. The V gene is TRBV7-9, the J gene TRBJ1-1; 10 bases align to TRBD1. Germline V gene data show CDR1 as SEHNR and CDR2 as FQNEAQ (reference sequence). After removal of 8 bases from V and 3 bases from J, the junction contained 9 bases not matched to a gene. CDR3 length: 15 residues. CDR3 region: CASLDRGQGDTEAFF. The CDR3 DNA reads TGTGCCAGCCTCGACAGGGGGCAGGGGGACACTGAAGCTTTCTTT.

The chain uses TRBV18 and TRBJ1-4; D remains ambiguous. The length of the CDR3 is 17 residues. V lost 5 bases, J lost 2 bases, and 18 bases lay in between. Germline V gene data show CDR1 as KGHSH and CDR2 as LQKENI. The CDR3 region has the DNA TGTGCCAGCTCAGACTATGACACCCTGGAGACTAATGAAAAACTGTTTTTT. It encodes CASSDYDTLETNEKLFF.